This TCR beta chain was documented in a study of T cells in Graves' hyperthyroidism and ophthalmopathy. General study results and limits: Model output signaled ophthalmopathy a median around 6.9 months ahead of onset. A 13 V-J model separated ophthalmopathy from stable hyperthyroidism. Most thyroid clonotypes with frequency above 0.001 were detected in blood.

V dropped 0 bases and J dropped 8 bases, with 8 bases sitting between them. Looked up from germline, CDR1 is LGHNA and CDR2 is YNFKEQ. This CDR3 region has 14 residues. Points on this clonotype: What it recognizes is unknown.

Those patients with uncontrolled infection, other autoimmune disease, pregnancy or lactation were excluded. The investigators amplified TCR beta CDR3 regions from RNA transcripts. The HTBI primer set was used in a first-round RT-PCR of the TCR CDR3. One entry per CDR3 protein results from TCRdb running MiXCR on the multiplex PCR reads. The data contain roughly 500,000 distinct CDR3 sequences, over 45% of them seen just once; the ten biggest clones take up around 44%. Sequencing input: peripheral blood or thyroid tissue (not recorded which). The chain couples TRBV4-2 to TRBJ1-6; D remains unclear. This receptor was taken from an adult woman with Graves' disease, either hyperthyroidism or ophthalmopathy (not recorded which). As DNA, the CDR3 is TGTGCCAGCAGCCAAGAACTCAGTTATTCACCCCTCCACTTT. Protein: CASSQELSYSPLHF.